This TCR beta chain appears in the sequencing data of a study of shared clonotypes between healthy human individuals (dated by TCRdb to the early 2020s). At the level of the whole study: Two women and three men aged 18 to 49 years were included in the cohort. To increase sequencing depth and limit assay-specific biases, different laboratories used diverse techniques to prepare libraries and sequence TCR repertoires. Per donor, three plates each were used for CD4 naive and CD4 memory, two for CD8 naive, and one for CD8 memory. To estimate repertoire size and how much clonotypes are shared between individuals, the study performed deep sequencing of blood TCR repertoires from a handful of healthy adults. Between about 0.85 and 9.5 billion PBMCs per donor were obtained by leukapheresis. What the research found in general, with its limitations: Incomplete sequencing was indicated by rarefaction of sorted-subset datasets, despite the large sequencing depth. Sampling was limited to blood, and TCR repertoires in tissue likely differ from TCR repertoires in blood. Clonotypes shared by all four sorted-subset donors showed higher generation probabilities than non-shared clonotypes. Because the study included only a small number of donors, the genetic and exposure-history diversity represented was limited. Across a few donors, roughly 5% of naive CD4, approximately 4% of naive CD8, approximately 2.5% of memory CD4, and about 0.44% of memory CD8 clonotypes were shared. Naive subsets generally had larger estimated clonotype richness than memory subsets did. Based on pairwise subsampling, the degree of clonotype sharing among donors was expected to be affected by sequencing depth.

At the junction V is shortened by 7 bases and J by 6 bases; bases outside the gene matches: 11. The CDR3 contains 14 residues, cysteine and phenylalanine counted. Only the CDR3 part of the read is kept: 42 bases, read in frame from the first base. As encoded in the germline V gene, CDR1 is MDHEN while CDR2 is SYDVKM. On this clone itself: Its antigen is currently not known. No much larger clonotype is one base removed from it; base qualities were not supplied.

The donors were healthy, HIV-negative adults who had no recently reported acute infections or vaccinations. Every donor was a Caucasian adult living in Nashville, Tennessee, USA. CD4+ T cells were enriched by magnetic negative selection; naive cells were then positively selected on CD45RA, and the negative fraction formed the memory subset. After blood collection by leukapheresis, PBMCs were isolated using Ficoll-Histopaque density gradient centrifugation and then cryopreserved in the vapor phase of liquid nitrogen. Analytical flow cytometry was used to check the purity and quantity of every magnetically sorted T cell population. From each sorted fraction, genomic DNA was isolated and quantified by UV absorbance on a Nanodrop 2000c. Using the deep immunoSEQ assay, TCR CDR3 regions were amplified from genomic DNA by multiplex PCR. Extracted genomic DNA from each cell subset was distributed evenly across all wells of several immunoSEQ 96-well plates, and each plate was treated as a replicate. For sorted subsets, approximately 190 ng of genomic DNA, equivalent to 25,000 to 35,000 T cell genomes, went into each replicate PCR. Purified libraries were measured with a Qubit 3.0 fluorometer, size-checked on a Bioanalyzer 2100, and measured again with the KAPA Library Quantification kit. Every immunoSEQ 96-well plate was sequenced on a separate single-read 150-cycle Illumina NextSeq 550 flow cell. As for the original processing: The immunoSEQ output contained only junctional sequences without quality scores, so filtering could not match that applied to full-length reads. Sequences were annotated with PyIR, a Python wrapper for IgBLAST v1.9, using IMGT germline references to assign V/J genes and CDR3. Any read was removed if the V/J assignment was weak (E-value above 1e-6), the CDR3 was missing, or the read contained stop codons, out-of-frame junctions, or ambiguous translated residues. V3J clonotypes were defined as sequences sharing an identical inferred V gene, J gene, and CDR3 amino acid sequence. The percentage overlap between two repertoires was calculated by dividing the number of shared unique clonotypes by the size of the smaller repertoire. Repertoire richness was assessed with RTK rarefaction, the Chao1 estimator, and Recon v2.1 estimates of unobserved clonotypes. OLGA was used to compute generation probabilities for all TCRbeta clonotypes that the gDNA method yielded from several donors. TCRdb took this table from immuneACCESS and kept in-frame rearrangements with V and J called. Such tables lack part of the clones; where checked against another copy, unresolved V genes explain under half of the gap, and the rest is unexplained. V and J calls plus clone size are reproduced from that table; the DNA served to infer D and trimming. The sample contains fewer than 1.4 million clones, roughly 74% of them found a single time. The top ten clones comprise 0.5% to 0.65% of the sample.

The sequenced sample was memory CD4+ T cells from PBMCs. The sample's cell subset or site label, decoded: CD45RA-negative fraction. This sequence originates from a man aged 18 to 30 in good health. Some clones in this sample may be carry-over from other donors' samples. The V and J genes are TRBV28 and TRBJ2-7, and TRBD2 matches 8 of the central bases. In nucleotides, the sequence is TGTGCCAGCAAGAAGGGTCTAGCGGGCTTCGAGCAGTACTTC. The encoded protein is CASKKGLAGFEQYF.